One T cell receptor (beta chain) is described in this entry. This specimen belongs to a study of blood T cell repertoires in COVID-19. Study-level background: Italy, Spain and the United States were the sources of the convalescent and acute COVID-19 samples. PBMCs, B-cell-depleted T cells, or T cells provided the cDNA or gDNA that made up the material.

Authors' data handling: Cell counts per sample came from amplifying reference gene primers. This table comes from immunoSEQ multiplex PCR, and its TCRdb copy is limited to in-frame clones, with some not included. D and trimming were read from the DNA, whereas the V and J calls and clone size are those reported in that table. The sample holds fewer than 350,000 clones, around 86% seen once. Germline V gives CDR1 SNHLY, CDR2 FYNNEI. Trimming pared 4 bases from V and 2 bases from J, leaving 8 bases between. The CDR3 spans 13 residues. Cohort 3 donors were reported recovered after two negative PCRs, clearance, or symptom resolution.

The sequenced material came from PBMCs or T cells enriched from blood (not recorded which). This sequence was found in a man in his sixties who had recovered from COVID-19. The V and J genes are TRBV2 and TRBJ2-5, with D possibly matching TRBD1 (6 bases). For the CDR3, the DNA is TGTGCCAGCAGTGCAGGGGATCAAGAGACCCAGTACTTC. Translation: CASSAGDQETQYF. The variable domain in full, with the rest retrieved from reference TRBV2 and TRBJ2-5, is EPEVTQTPSHQVTQMGQEVILRCVPISNHLYFYWYRQILGQKVEFLVSFYNNEISEKSEIFDDQFSVERPDGSNFTLKIRSTKLEDSAMYFCASSAGDQETQYFGPGTRLLVL.